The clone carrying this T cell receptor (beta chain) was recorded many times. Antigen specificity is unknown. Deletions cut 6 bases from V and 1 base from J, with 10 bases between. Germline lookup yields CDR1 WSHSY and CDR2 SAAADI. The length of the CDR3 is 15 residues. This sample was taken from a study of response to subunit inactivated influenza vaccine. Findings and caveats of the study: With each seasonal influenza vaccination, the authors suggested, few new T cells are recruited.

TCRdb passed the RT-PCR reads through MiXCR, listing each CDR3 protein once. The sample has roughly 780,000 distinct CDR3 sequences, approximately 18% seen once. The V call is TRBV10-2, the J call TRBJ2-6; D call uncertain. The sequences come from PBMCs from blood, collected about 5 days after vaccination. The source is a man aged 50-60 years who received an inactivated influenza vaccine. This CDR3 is CASSPRPSGANVLTF. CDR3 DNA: TGCGCCAGCAGCCCCCGACCATCTGGGGCCAACGTCCTGACTTTC.